The clone carrying this T cell receptor beta chain was seen more than once but under ten times. What it binds is unknown. These data come from a study of CD8 T cells in ankylosing spondylitis. Study-level points and caveats: From matched ankylosing spondylitis synovial fluid, disease-linked clones were reportedly recovered at significantly enriched levels. Certain motif variants had earlier been reported in reactive arthritis synovial fluid and blood. Blood from ankylosing spondylitis patients appeared to carry a characteristic roughly 8-variant TCR beta motif. CD8+ cells made up the disease-linked clones, which were relatively rare in peripheral blood.

Quantitative 5'-RACE was performed with molecular barcodes, and it yielded the TCR beta libraries. A single record per CDR3 protein comes from TCRdb applying MiXCR to the 5' RACE reads. Of 400,000 to 450,000 distinct CDR3 sequences in the sample, 15% to 20% were seen once. This CDR3 has 12 residues. Germline trimming cut 6 bases from V and 7 bases from J; bases unmatched to any gene: 5. CDR1 is DFQATT, CDR2 SNEGSKA, per germline (reference sequence). The receptor was isolated from a male donor with ankylosing spondylitis. The rearrangement uses TRBV20-1 and TRBJ1-5; 8 positions agree with TRBD1. The sample comprised blood, either unsorted or a sorted T cell fraction (not recorded which). CDR3 sequence reads: CSATGEGQPQHF. CDR3 nucleotides: TGCAGTGCGACAGGGGAGGGCCAGCCCCAGCATTTT.